This T cell receptor (beta chain) originates from a study of blood T cell repertoires in COVID-19. Study-level background: Sites in the United States, Italy and Spain provided acute and convalescent COVID-19 samples. PBMCs, B-cell-depleted T cells, or T cells provided the cDNA or gDNA that made up the material.

Study processing details: Amplifying reference gene primers gave estimates of nucleated cell counts. Only in-frame clones appear in the TCRdb table, and some are missing; sequencing was by immunoSEQ multiplex PCR. Clonal size and the V and J genes are those of that table, whereas D and trimming came from the DNA. Altogether fewer than 300,000 clones are present, about 89% being singletons, with the ten largest covering less than 3%. The CDR3 runs to 16 residues. V dropped 5 bases and J dropped 0; count of bases not matched to a gene: 5. Germline CDR1 is SGHRS and CDR2 is YFSETQ. The J gene is TRBJ1-6, the V gene TRBV5-1, with 7 bases that match TRBD1. The source of this sequence is a woman aged 45 to 65 with acute or convalescent COVID-19. Source material: peripheral blood. The CDR3 region is CASSRGGDSYNSPLHF. The CDR3 region has the DNA TGCGCCAGCAGTAGAGGGGGCGACTCCTATAATTCACCCCTCCACTTT.